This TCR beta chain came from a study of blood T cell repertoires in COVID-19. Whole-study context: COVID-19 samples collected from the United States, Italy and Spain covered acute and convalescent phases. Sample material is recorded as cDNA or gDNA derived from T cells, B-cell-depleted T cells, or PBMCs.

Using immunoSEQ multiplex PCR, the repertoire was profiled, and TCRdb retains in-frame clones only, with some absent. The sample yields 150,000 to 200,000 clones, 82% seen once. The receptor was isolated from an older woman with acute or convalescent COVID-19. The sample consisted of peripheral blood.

CDR3 sequence reads: CASSPTLRGPWDGYTF. In nucleotides, the CDR3 is TGTGCCAGCAGCCCGACGCTCAGGGGGCCCTGGGATGGCTACACCTTC. V usage is TRBV9 and J usage is TRBJ1-2, with 8 bases identical to TRBD1. The CDR3 is made up of 16 amino acids. The junction had 14 bases not matched to a gene; V was cut back by 4 bases and J by 6 bases. CDR1 is SGDLS and CDR2 is YYNGEE in the germline V gene.